This is a list of T cell receptor beta chains from one sample in a study of T cell responses to AZD1222 COVID-19 vaccine. TCRdb keeps only in-frame clones here, not all; method: immunoSEQ multiplex PCR. This table holds around 140,000 clones, 90% found once. Sequenced material: peripheral blood, taken 28 days after the second AZD1222 dose. Receptors originate from an adult who received the AZD1222 COVID-19 vaccine. Both conserved end residues are part of each CDR3. The D gene is left open where the match is weak. Some rows mark clone size as missing; the rest say once, few, many or name a class of expanded clone.

v_gene,j_gene,d_gene,abundance,CDR3nt,CDR3aa
TRBV30,TRBJ1-6,-,once,TGTGCCTGGAGTGTACAGTGGGCACCCCTCCACTTT,CAWSVQWAPLHF
TRBV21-1,TRBJ1-2,-,few,TGTGCCAGCAGCAAGGGAGGACAGGGCTTCACCTCGGGCTACACCTTC,CASSKGGQGFTSGYTF
TRBV4-2,TRBJ1-2,-,-,TGTGCCAGCAGCCAAGATCTCGGGGCCTCCTATGGCTACACCTTC,CASSQDLGASYGYTF
TRBV7-2,TRBJ2-1,TRBD1,few,TGTGCCAGCAGGGGGACAGGGCAACGGTACAATGAGCAGTTCTTC,CASRGTGQRYNEQFF
TRBV28,TRBJ2-2,-,-,TGTGCCAGCAACCGAGGGACCGGGGAGCTGTTTTTT,CASNRGTGELFF
TRBV28,TRBJ1-2,-,once,TGTGCCAGCAGTTTGTTGGGTGCTGGATCGGGCTACTATGGCTACACCTTC,CASSLLGAGSGYYGYTF
TRBV2,TRBJ1-4,-,few,TGTGCCAGCGTGGGGAACCGTAATGAAAAACTGTTTTTT,CASVGNRNEKLFF
TRBV6-5,TRBJ2-2,-,once,TGTGCCAGCATCCCCTGGGGAAACACCGGGGAGCTGTTTTTT,CASIPWGNTGELFF
TRBV10-2,TRBJ1-3,-,-,TGCGCCAGCAGAAAAGGGACGGACGTAGACACCATATATTTT,CASRKGTDVDTIYF
TRBV25-1,TRBJ1-6,TRBD1,-,TGTGCCAGCACCCGTGGACAGGAGGATTCACCCCTCCACTTT,CASTRGQEDSPLHF
TRBV9,TRBJ2-2,-,once,TGTGCCAGCAGCTCTACAGGGAACACCGGGGAGCTGTTTTTT,CASSSTGNTGELFF
TRBV24-1,TRBJ1-2,-,-,TGTGCCACCAGTGAGGCGACGCGCTACACCTTC,CATSEATRYTF
TRBV29-1,TRBJ2-1,TRBD2,-,TGCAGCGTTGGGTCTAGCGGGAGCCTTGCCTACAATGAGCAGTTCTTC,CSVGSSGSLAYNEQFF
TRBV5-1,TRBJ1-5,-,-,TGCGCCAGCAGCGTGTTGGGGGATCAGCCCCAGCATTTT,CASSVLGDQPQHF
TRBV5-1,TRBJ2-7,TRBD1,-,TGCGCCAGCAGCTTCCTACAGGGGAACCTCTACGAGCAGTACTTC,CASSFLQGNLYEQYF
TRBV6-5,TRBJ1-4,-,-,TGTGCCACTCAACGTACGGCTAATGAAAAACTGTTTTTT,CATQRTANEKLFF
TRBV5-1,TRBJ2-5,TRBD2,few,TGCGCCAGCAGCTTACCAGCGGGGGGAGGAGAGACCCAGTACTTC,CASSLPAGGGETQYF
TRBV11-2,TRBJ2-7,TRBD2,-,TGTGCCAGCAGCCGAGCAGCGGGAGGGCTTTACGAGCAGTACTTC,CASSRAAGGLYEQYF
TRBV29-1,TRBJ2-7,-,-,TGCAGCGTTGCCCATGGGGGGTTGATCTACGAGCAGTACTTC,CSVAHGGLIYEQYF
TRBV19,TRBJ1-1,-,-,TGTGCCAGTAGTAAACTGGAGATAAGGGCTGAAGCTTTCTTT,CASSKLEIRAEAFF
TRBV1,TRBJ1-2,-,-,TGCACCAGCAGCCAAGATAAAGGGACCGATAATGGCTACACCTTC,CTSSQDKGTDNGYTF
TRBV30,TRBJ2-7,-,-,TGTGCCTGGAGTGTAAAAGGGTTCTACGAGCAGTACTTC,CAWSVKGFYEQYF
TRBV2,TRBJ1-2,-,-,TGTGCCAGCAGTGTTCGGGGTAACTATGGCTACACCTTC,CASSVRGNYGYTF
TRBV7-2,TRBJ2-1,-,-,TGTGCCAGCAGTCCAGGGGGGGGGATCAATGAGCAGTTCTTC,CASSPGGGINEQFF
TRBV7-6,TRBJ2-1,TRBD1,-,TGTGCCAGCAGCATGGGGACAGGTCTTACCGGGTCCTACAATGAGCAGTTCTTC,CASSMGTGLTGSYNEQFF
TRBV28,TRBJ2-7,-,-,TGTGCCAGCAGTGCTCAGGGTATCTACGAGCAGTACTTC,CASSAQGIYEQYF
TRBV28,TRBJ1-1,-,-,TGTGCCAGCAGTCCATGGGGACGGAACACTGAAGCTTTCTTT,CASSPWGRNTEAFF
TRBV19,TRBJ2-2,TRBD1,-,TGTGCCAGTAGACCGGGACAGGGTGACGGGGAGCTGTTTTTT,CASRPGQGDGELFF
TRBV6-1,TRBJ1-2,TRBD1,-,TGTGCCAGCAGTGAAGCCGGGTGGGCAGGGGGAGGCTACACCTTC,CASSEAGWAGGGYTF
TRBV19,TRBJ2-2,-,-,TGTGCCAGTAGAAGGGGCACCGGGGAGCTGTTTTTT,CASRRGTGELFF
TRBV6-1,TRBJ1-1,TRBD1,-,TGTGCCAGCAGTGACCAGACAGGGGGGAGGACTGAAGCTTTCTTT,CASSDQTGGRTEAFF
TRBV18,TRBJ2-1,TRBD2,-,TGTGCCAGCTCAGACCGACGTTCCGGGCTAGCGGGAATGGATGAGCAGTTCTTC,CASSDRRSGLAGMDEQFF
TRBV10-1,TRBJ1-1,TRBD1,once,TGCGCCAGCAACAAGGGACAGGAGAACACTGAAGCTTTCTTT,CASNKGQENTEAFF
TRBV4-3,TRBJ1-1,-,-,TGCGCCAGCAGCCAAGTAGGGGGGAGCACTGAAGCTTTCTTT,CASSQVGGSTEAFF
TRBV2,TRBJ2-3,-,-,TGTGCCAGCCTAGCCGGGACTTACAGCACAGATACGCAGTATTTT,CASLAGTYSTDTQYF
TRBV3-1/TRBV3-2,TRBJ2-7,-,-,TGTGCCAGCAGCCCACAGGGATCCTCCTACGAGCAGTACTTC,CASSPQGSSYEQYF
TRBV23-1,TRBJ1-6,TRBD1,-,TGCGCCAGCAGTCCCCCCGCAAAGGGGGCAAGAAATTCACCCCTCCACTTT,CASSPPAKGARNSPLHF
TRBV24-1,TRBJ1-6,-,-,TGTGCCACCAGTGATTTCGATTCACCCCTCCACTTT,CATSDFDSPLHF
TRBV5-1,TRBJ2-1,-,-,TGCGCCAGCAGCTTGGGTGGGGCCTACAATGAGCAGTTCTTC,CASSLGGAYNEQFF
TRBV28,TRBJ2-1,-,once,TGTGCCAGCAGTTCTACGGGCAATGAGCAGTTCTTC,CASSSTGNEQFF
TRBV19,TRBJ2-3,-,-,TGTGCCAGTAGTCGTGACACAGCAACGGATACGCAGTATTTT,CASSRDTATDTQYF
TRBV10-2,TRBJ1-2,-,few,TGCGCCAGCAGTGAGCGGGGGGGTGGCTACACCTTC,CASSERGGGYTF
TRBV19,TRBJ2-1,TRBD1,-,TGTGCCAGTAGACCCCGGACAGGACGGTGGGAGCAGTTCTTC,CASRPRTGRWEQFF
TRBV6-5,TRBJ1-2,-,once,TGTGCCAGCAGTCAGGGTAACTATGGCTACACCTTC,CASSQGNYGYTF
TRBV5-5,TRBJ2-7,TRBD1,-,TGTGCCAGCAGCCCGTGGGACAGTGGATACGAGCAGTACTTC,CASSPWDSGYEQYF
TRBV6-5,TRBJ2-7,TRBD1,-,TGTGCCAGCAGGAGGGACAGGGCTGGTGAGCAGTACTTC,CASRRDRAGEQYF
TRBV30,TRBJ2-3,-,-,TGTGCCTGGAGTGTATTCGGGCTCACAGATACGCAGTATTTT,CAWSVFGLTDTQYF
TRBV7-6,TRBJ2-1,TRBD1,-,TGTGCCAGCAGTTCTGACGGGACAGTTAACAATGAGCAGTTCTTC,CASSSDGTVNNEQFF
TRBV6-2/TRBV6-3,TRBJ1-5,-,once,TGTGCCAGCAGTGAGGACCGCGTAGGCAATCAGCCCCAGCATTTT,CASSEDRVGNQPQHF
TRBV7-6,TRBJ2-1,TRBD2,-,TGTGCCAGCAGCAGAACTAGCGGGGGTTTTTCAAATGAGCAGTTCTTC,CASSRTSGGFSNEQFF
TRBV5-4,TRBJ2-2,TRBD2,-,TGTGCCAGCAGCGCGGGGACTAGCGGGAGGAGAGGGGAGCTGTTTTTT,CASSAGTSGRRGELFF
TRBV5-1,TRBJ2-2,-,-,TGCGCCAGCAGCTTGGCCGGCTCGGGCACCGGGGAGCTGTTTTTT,CASSLAGSGTGELFF
TRBV2,TRBJ1-3,TRBD1,-,TGTGCCAGCAGTGTAGGGGGCAGGGGAGCCGGAAACACCATATATTTT,CASSVGGRGAGNTIYF